The present entry profiles one T cell receptor (beta chain) with its context. The antigen is not known. Other DNA sequences in this specimen translate into the identical CDR3. This specimen belongs to a study of shared clonotypes between healthy human individuals. Points from the study as a whole: Naive CD4 clonotypes were shared across a few donors at roughly 5%.

At the deep level, the assay was run. Genomic DNA per cell subset filled all wells of several immunoSEQ plates. Sequencing was performed with immunoSEQ multiplex PCR; in TCRdb, only in-frame clones are kept and a portion is missing. The table records over 2,000,000 clones, around 93% of them present only once. CDR3 size: 16 residues. Trimming left V 0 bases short and J 2 bases short, with 14 bases between. Germline V gene lookup returns CDR1 MNHEY and CDR2 SVGAGI. Naivety among CD8 cells was defined by CD45RO negativity and positive CCR7 selection, thereby excluding terminally differentiated effector memory CD45RA+ cells.

The sample was naive CD8+ T cells from PBMCs. The chain recombines TRBV6-5 with TRBJ2-7, with D tentatively TRBD1 or TRBD2 (5 bases each). This receptor was identified in a man aged 18 to 30 in good health. Some clones in this sample may be carry-over from other donors' samples. CDR3 protein: CASSYSRGERPYEQYF. In DNA, the CDR3 is TGTGCCAGCAGTTACTCAAGGGGAGAGCGACCCTACGAGCAGTACTTC.